This passage covers 13 T cell receptor beta chains from one sample sequenced in a study of cytomegalovirus exposure and HLA in healthy donors. The PCR had 60 Vbeta and 13 Jbeta primers. The assay was immunoSEQ multiplex PCR, and TCRdb's table has in-frame clones only and misses some. The repertoire holds some 120,000 clones, with 78% as singletons. Sequenced input: PBMCs. These receptors all come from a man aged 35-49 years in good health and CMV-seronegative.

The V call is TRBV28, the J call TRBJ1-6; tentative D call: TRBD1 (6 bases). This CDR3 region has 14 residues. V dropped 1 base and J dropped 10 bases, with 11 bases sitting between them. Germline V CDR1 and CDR2: MDHEN, SYDVKM. The CDR3 DNA reads as TGTGCCAGCAGTTTATTGGACAGCGCCTCACCCCTCCACTTT. The encoded protein is CASSLLDSASPLHF.

This rearrangement joins TRBV5-1 to TRBJ1-1; D remains unclear. The germline V gene has CDR1 SGHRS and CDR2 YFSETQ. CDR3 length equals 13 residues. V gave up 0 bases and J gave up 7 bases, with 10 bases separating them. CDR3 sequence: CASSLGLVGEAFF. CDR3 DNA sequence: TGCGCCAGCAGCTTGGGTCTCGTCGGTGAAGCTTTCTTT.

V and J are TRBV27 and TRBJ2-3, with a possible D match to TRBD2 (6 bases). Germline values: CDR1 MNHEY, CDR2 SMNVEV (reference sequence). CDR3 length: 18 amino acids. V was pared by 5 bases and J by 4 bases, with 25 bases between. CDR3 region: CASSHPSLAWGVPDTQYF. The CDR3, as DNA: TGTGCCAGCAGTCATCCCTCACTAGCTTGGGGGGTTCCAGATACGCAGTATTTT.

The CDR3 DNA reads as TGTGCCAGCAGCTTCTTGGGCACGGGGGGAAAAGAGACCCAGTACTTC. Translation gives CASSFLGTGGKETQYF. The chain uses TRBV5-6 and TRBJ2-5; 7 nucleotides line up with TRBD2. Losses at the gene ends were 2 bases for V and 3 bases for J; bases not matched to a gene: 10. CDR3 length: 16 residues. The V gene's germline CDR1 is SGHDT and CDR2 YYEEEE.

The rearrangement uses TRBV6-5 and TRBJ2-7, with D possibly being TRBD2 (6 bases). Germline V lookup: CDR1 MNHEY, CDR2 SVGAGI. Trimming took off 6 bases at V and 3 bases at J, with 18 bases between the two ends. The CDR3 sequence is 15 residues long. The CDR3 sequence: CASRLTGTDFYEQYF. CDR3 sequence (DNA): TGTGCCAGCAGACTAACCGGGACTGATTTCTACGAGCAGTACTTC.

This rearrangement joins TRBV6-5 to TRBJ1-6; 7 bases line up with TRBD1. Germline trimming cut 6 bases from V and 10 bases from J; bases unmatched to any gene: 12. Germline CDR1 is MNHEY and CDR2 is SVGAGI. This CDR3 is built from 15 residues. CDR3 protein: CASRGNDRENSPLHF. DNA for the CDR3: TGTGCCAGCAGGGGAAACGACAGGGAGAACTCACCCCTCCACTTT.

The chain is built from TRBV9 and TRBJ2-3, with 9 bases identical to TRBD2. This CDR3 has 14 amino acids. In germline, CDR1 is SGDLS, CDR2 YYNGEE. V was pared by 3 bases and J by 4 bases, with 3 bases of the junction left unmatched. The CDR3 DNA is TGTGCCAGCAGCGGGCGGACTAGCGCAGATACGCAGTATTTT. It is translated as CASSGRTSADTQYF.

The chain uses TRBV6-5 and TRBJ2-7; 7 nucleotides align to TRBD1. This CDR3 comprises 14 residues. With 6 bases clipped from V and 3 bases from J, the junction kept 8 bases outside the gene matches. The germline gives CDR1 MNHEY, CDR2 SVGAGI. Written as DNA, the CDR3 is TGTGCCAGCAGCAGGACAGGAACCGTCTACGAGCAGTACTTC. Translated, it gives CASSRTGTVYEQYF.

This chain links TRBV27 with TRBJ1-4; D may be TRBD1 (6 bases). Trimming removed 7 bases from V and 5 bases from J, with 14 bases in between. Germline CDR1 MNHEY, CDR2 SMNVEV (reference sequence). The length of the CDR3 is 14 residues. This CDR3 is CASTWTAQNEKLFF. The DNA for the CDR3 is TGTGCCAGCACTTGGACAGCGCAAAATGAAAAACTGTTTTTT.

The table lists this clone with a count of one. The rearrangement uses TRBV2 and TRBJ1-3; the D gene is possibly TRBD1 (5 bases). V was trimmed by 6 bases and J by 0 bases, leaving 9 bases between them. The CDR3 contains 14 residues. Per the germline V gene, CDR1 is SNHLY and CDR2 is FYNNEI. DNA for the CDR3: TGTGCCAGCAGACTCGACAGCTCTGGAAACACCATATATTTT. Protein sequence: CASRLDSSGNTIYF. The full variable domain, with the rest looked up from reference TRBV2 and TRBJ1-3, is EPEVTQTPSHQVTQMGQEVILRCVPISNHLYFYWYRQILGQKVEFLVSFYNNEISEKSEIFDDQFSVERPDGSNFTLKIRSTKLEDSAMYFCASRLDSSGNTIYFGEGSWLTVV.

The chain employs TRBV5-5 and TRBJ2-2, with TRBD1 matching over 9 bases. The CDR3 contains 16 residues. V lost 0 bases and J lost 3; bases outside the gene matches: 3. CDR1 and CDR2 from the germline V gene are SGHKS and YYEKEE (reference sequence). The CDR3 DNA follows: TGTGCCAGCAGCTTGGTCCGGACAGGGGACACCGGGGAGCTGTTTTTT. It translates to CASSLVRTGDTGELFF.

The chain couples TRBV2 to TRBJ1-1, with D unclear. Germline values: CDR1 SNHLY, CDR2 FYNNEI. The CDR3 runs 13 residues. With 6 bases removed from V and 4 bases from J, the gap between germline ends came to 12 bases. CDR3 sequence: CASRLTLSTEAFF. The CDR3 DNA sequence: TGTGCCAGCAGGCTCACCCTGAGCACTGAAGCTTTCTTT.

This chain links TRBV27 with TRBJ1-5; D unresolved. Germline CDR1 and CDR2: MNHEY and SMNVEV (reference sequence). Deletions cut 3 bases from V and 0 bases from J, with 6 bases between. The CDR3 contains 14 residues. CDR3 region: CASSFRDSNQPQHF. The CDR3, as DNA: TGTGCCAGCAGTTTCCGAGATAGCAATCAGCCCCAGCATTTT.